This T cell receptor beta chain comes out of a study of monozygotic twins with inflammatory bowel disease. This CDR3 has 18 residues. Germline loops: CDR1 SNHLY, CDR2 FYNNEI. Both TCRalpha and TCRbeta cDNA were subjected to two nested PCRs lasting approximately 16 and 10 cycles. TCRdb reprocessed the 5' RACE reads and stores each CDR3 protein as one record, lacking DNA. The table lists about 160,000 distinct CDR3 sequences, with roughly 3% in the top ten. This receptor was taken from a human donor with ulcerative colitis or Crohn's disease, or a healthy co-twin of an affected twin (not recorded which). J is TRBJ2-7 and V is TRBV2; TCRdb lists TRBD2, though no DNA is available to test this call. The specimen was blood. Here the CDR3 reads CASRRLAGGSDSSYEQYF.